The 15 T cell receptor beta chains presented below share a single source sample, sequenced in a study of shared clonotypes between healthy human individuals. Terminally differentiated effector memory CD45RA+ cells were excluded by CCR7 positive selection of CD45RO-negative cells. Measured with immunoSEQ multiplex PCR; TCRdb has only the in-frame clones, and not every one. The sample has around 2,000,000 clones, about 95% seen once. The sequenced material came from naive CD8+ T cells sorted from blood. The receptor source for this set is a man aged 18 to 30 in good health.

This clone was recorded only once. Mismatch with germline at one junction end may stem from a read error. This rearrangement joins TRBV7-7 to TRBJ1-3; D gene uncertain. The CDR3 consists of 13 residues. Per the germline V gene, CDR1 is SSHAT and CDR2 is FNYEAQ (reference sequence). CDR3 nucleotides: TGTGCTAGCAGCTTCGGCCCGGGAAACACCATATATTTT. Residues: CASSFGPGNTIYF. Based on the CDR3 plus reference TRBV7-7 and TRBJ1-3, the full variable domain is GAGVSQSPRYKVTKRGQDVTLRCDPISSHATLYWYQQALGQGPEFLTYFNYEAQPDKSGLPSDRFSAERPEGSISTLTIQRTEQRDSAMYRCASSFGPGNTIYFGEGSWLTVV.

About this clone: Other DNA variants within this sample encode the same CDR3. The chain links TRBV29-1 to TRBJ2-7; 7 bases agree with TRBD1. Per germline, CDR1 SQVTM and CDR2 ANQGSEA. J lost 0 bases, V lost 4 bases, and 3 bases had no gene match. The CDR3 totals 13 residues. The CDR3 loop is CSVGSGGSYEQYF. The CDR3 DNA follows: TGCAGCGTTGGCTCAGGGGGCTCCTACGAGCAGTACTTC.

This clone occurred a few times. J is TRBJ1-6 and V is TRBV15; D perhaps matches TRBD1 (6 bases). The CDR3 covers 14 residues. Germline assignment: CDR1 LNHNV and CDR2 YYDKDF (reference sequence). With 6 bases removed from V and 10 bases from J, the gap between germline ends came to 16 bases. The CDR3 here is CATRQIEGGSPLHF. The DNA of the CDR3 is TGTGCCACCAGGCAGATCGAGGGGGGATCACCCCTCCACTTT.

The V call is TRBV5-8, the J call TRBJ2-5, with 7 bases lining up with TRBD2. V trimming: 7 bases; J trimming: 4 bases; junction bases outside the gene matches: 13. The CDR3 runs 15 residues. CDR1 is SGHTS and CDR2 is YDEGEE in the germline V gene. In DNA, the CDR3 is TGTGCCAGCGGCGGGCGGGAGCTGCAACGAGAGACCCAGTACTTC. Translated: CASGGRELQRETQYF.

This clone was observed a single time. The genes are TRBV30 and TRBJ2-3; D call uncertain. This CDR3 contains 12 residues. From germline, CDR1 is GTSNPN and CDR2 SVGIG (reference sequence). The CDR3 sequence: CAWAQDADTQYF. CDR3 in DNA: TGTGCGTGGGCCCAAGACGCAGATACGCAGTATTTT.

About this clone: The same CDR3 is also encoded by other DNA sequences in this sample. As DNA, the CDR3 is TGTGCCAGCAGCTTGGCGGGGGGAGGTGAGCAGTACTTC. It specifies CASSLAGGGEQYF. The chain joins TRBV7-2 to TRBJ2-7; 8 bases are a match to TRBD2. The length of the CDR3 is 13 residues. V trimming: 3 bases; J trimming: 7 bases; junction bases outside the gene matches: 5. The germline V gene has CDR1 SGHTA and CDR2 FQGNSA. Complete variable domain (other parts from reference TRBV7-2 and TRBJ2-7): GAGVSQSPSNKVTEKGKDVELRCDPISGHTALYWYRQSLGQGLEFLIYFQGNSAPDKSGLPSDRFSAERTGGSVSTLTIQRTQQEDSAVYLCASSLAGGGEQYFGPGTRLTVT.

This clone was seen only once. The CDR3: CASSQDSGIAPLEQYF. CDR3 DNA: TGCGCCAGCAGCCAAGATAGCGGGATAGCCCCTCTCGAGCAGTACTTC. The chain employs TRBV4-1 and TRBJ2-7, with 8 bases matching TRBD2. V lost 0 bases to trimming and J lost 6 bases; unmatched junction nucleotides: 10. The CDR3 consists of 16 residues. CDR1 and CDR2 (germline): MGHRA, YSYEKL.

The V and J genes are TRBV7-6 and TRBJ2-1; TRBD2 is a possible D gene (5 bases). Trimming took off 6 bases at V and 6 bases at J, with 9 bases between the two ends. This CDR3 contains 12 residues. In germline, CDR1 is SGHVS, CDR2 FNYEAQ. CDR3 nucleotides: TGTGCCAGCAGTGCAGAGGGCAATGAGCAGTTCTTC. Amino acids: CASSAEGNEQFF.

This clone appeared a single time. In DNA form, the CDR3 reads TGTGCCAGCAGCGACCGGGACGGTTATAATTCACCCCTCCACTTT. It is translated as CASSDRDGYNSPLHF. The chain joins TRBV13 to TRBJ1-6; TRBD1 might be the D (5 bases). Trimming removed 5 bases from V and 4 bases from J, with 12 bases in between. Looked up from germline, CDR1 is PRHDT and CDR2 is FYEKMQ (reference sequence). The CDR3 contains 15 residues.

The chain uses TRBV9 and TRBJ1-1, with D tentatively TRBD1 (5 bases). CDR3 length: 15 amino acids. V gave up 4 bases and J gave up 5 bases, with 18 bases separating them. The V gene's germline CDR1 is SGDLS and CDR2 YYNGEE. CDR3 protein: CASSPLGQGGTEAFF. CDR3 in DNA: TGTGCCAGCAGCCCCCTGGGGCAGGGAGGGACTGAAGCTTTCTTT.

The chain couples TRBV5-8 to TRBJ2-7; D is undetermined. This CDR3 spans 12 amino acids. Per germline, CDR1 SGHTS and CDR2 YDEGEE. V lost 4 bases to trimming and J lost 4 bases, with 9 bases between them. CDR3 region: CASSPRAYEQYF. The CDR3 DNA is TGTGCCAGCAGCCCCCGAGCGTACGAGCAGTACTTC.

The rearrangement joins TRBV7-9 to TRBJ2-7; D remains unclear. The CDR3 has 14 amino acids. In germline, CDR1 is SEHNR, CDR2 FQNEAQ (reference sequence). Trimming left V 8 bases short and J 3 bases short, with 17 bases between. The CDR3 loop is CASSGTEFLYEQYF. The DNA for the CDR3 is TGTGCCAGCTCTGGAACAGAATTCCTCTACGAGCAGTACTTC.

Concerning this clone: Other DNA sequences in this specimen translate into the identical CDR3. The chain links TRBV2 to TRBJ1-5; D ambiguous. In germline, CDR1 is SNHLY, CDR2 FYNNEI. The CDR3 runs 15 residues. The V and J ends lost 1 base and 0 bases respectively, with 7 bases between them. The DNA for the CDR3 is TGTGCCAGCAGTGAAGGGCGGGATAGCAATCAGCCCCAGCATTTT. It yields the protein CASSEGRDSNQPQHF.

The genes are TRBV5-5 and TRBJ1-4; 7 positions match TRBD1. The CDR3 is 15 amino acids. V lost 2 bases, J lost 8 bases, and 9 bases stayed unmatched. Germline V gene lookup returns CDR1 SGHKS and CDR2 YYEKEE (reference sequence). The CDR3 protein is CASSFAGTAGEKLFF. The CDR3 nucleotides read TGTGCCAGCAGCTTCGCTGGGACAGCGGGCGAAAAACTGTTTTTT. The full variable domain, its missing parts supplied by reference TRBV5-5 and TRBJ1-4, is DAGVTQSPTHLIKTRGQQVTLRCSPISGHKSVSWYQQVLGQGPQFIFQYYEKEERGRGNFPDRFSARQFPNYSSELNVNALLLGDSALYLCASSFAGTAGEKLFFGSGTQLSVL.

The V and J genes are TRBV9 and TRBJ2-2; possibly TRBD2 for D (6 bases). The germline V gene has CDR1 SGDLS and CDR2 YYNGEE. The germline V and J ends were trimmed by 5 bases and 4 bases, with 12 bases remaining between them. The CDR3 has 14 residues. The CDR3 here is CASSPEGPTGELFF. DNA for the CDR3: TGTGCCAGCAGTCCGGAGGGCCCCACCGGGGAGCTGTTTTTT.